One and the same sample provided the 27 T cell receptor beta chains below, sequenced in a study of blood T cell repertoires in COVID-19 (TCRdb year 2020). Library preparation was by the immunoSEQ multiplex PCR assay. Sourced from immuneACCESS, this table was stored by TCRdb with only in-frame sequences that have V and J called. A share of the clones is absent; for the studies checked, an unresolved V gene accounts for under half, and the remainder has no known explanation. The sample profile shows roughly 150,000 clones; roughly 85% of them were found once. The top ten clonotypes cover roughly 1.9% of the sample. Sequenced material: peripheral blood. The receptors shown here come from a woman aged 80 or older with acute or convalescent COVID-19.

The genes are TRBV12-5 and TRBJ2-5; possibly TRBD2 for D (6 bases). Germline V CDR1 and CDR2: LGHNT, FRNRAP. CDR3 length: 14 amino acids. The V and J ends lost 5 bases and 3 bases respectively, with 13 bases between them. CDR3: CASGPRDSEETQYF. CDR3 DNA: TGTGCTAGTGGTCCCCGGGACTCGGAAGAGACCCAGTACTTC. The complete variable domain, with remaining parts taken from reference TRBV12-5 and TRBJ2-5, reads DARVTQTPRHKVTEMGQEVTMRCQPILGHNTVFWYRQTMMQGLELLAYFRNRAPLDDSGMPKDRFSAEMPDATLATLKIQPSEPRDSAVYFCASGPRDSEETQYFGPGTRLLVL.

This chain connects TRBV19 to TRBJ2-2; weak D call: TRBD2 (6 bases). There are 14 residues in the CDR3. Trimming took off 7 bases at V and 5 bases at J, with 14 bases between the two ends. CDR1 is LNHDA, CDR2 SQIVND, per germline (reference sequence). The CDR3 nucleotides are TGTGCCAGTAACTTTGGGGGGAAGACCGGGGAGCTGTTTTTT. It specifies CASNFGGKTGELFF.

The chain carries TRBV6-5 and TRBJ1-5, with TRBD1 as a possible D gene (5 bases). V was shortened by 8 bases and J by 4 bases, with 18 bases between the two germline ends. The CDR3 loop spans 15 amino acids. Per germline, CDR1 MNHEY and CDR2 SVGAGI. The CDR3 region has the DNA TGTGCCAGCGGACAAGTTTGGGGCAGTAATCAGCCCCAGCATTTT. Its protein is CASGQVWGSNQPQHF.

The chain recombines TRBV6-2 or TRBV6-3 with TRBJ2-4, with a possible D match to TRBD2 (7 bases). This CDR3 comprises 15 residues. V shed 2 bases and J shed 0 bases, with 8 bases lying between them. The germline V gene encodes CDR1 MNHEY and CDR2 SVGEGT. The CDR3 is CASSYGGAAKNIQYF. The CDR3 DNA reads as TGTGCCAGCAGTTACGGGGGGGCAGCCAAAAACATTCAGTACTTC.

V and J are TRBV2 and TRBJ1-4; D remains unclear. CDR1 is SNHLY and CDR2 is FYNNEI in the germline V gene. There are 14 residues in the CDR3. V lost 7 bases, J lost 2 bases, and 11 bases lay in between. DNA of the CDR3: TGTGCCAGCACTCAAGGGAGGACTAATGAAAAACTGTTTTTT. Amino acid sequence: CASTQGRTNEKLFF.

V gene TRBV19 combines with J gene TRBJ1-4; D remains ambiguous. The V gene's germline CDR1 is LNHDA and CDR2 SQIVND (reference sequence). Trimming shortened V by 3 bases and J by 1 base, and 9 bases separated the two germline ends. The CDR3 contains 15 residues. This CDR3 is CASSIYGGTNEKLFF. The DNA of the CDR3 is TGTGCCAGTAGTATTTACGGTGGAACTAATGAAAAACTGTTTTTT. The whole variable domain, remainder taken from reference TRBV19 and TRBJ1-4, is DGGITQSPKYLFRKEGQNVTLSCEQNLNHDAMYWYRQDPGQGLRLIYYSQIVNDFQKGDIAEGYSVSREKKESFPLTVTSAQKNPTAFYLCASSIYGGTNEKLFFGSGTQLSVL.

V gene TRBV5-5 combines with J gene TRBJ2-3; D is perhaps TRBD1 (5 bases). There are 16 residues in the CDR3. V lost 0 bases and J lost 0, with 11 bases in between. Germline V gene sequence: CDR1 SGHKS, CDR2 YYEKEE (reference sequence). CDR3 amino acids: CASSLALQASTDTQYF. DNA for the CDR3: TGTGCCAGCAGCTTGGCCTTACAGGCGAGCACAGATACGCAGTATTTT.

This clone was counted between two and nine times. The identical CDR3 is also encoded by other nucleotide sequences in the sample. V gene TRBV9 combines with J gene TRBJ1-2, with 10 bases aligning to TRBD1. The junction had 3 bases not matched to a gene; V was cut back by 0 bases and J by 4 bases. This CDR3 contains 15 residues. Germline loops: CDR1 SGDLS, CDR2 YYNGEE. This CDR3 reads CASSVGQGAGYGYTF. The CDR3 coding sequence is TGTGCCAGCAGCGTAGGACAGGGGGCGGGCTATGGCTACACCTTC.

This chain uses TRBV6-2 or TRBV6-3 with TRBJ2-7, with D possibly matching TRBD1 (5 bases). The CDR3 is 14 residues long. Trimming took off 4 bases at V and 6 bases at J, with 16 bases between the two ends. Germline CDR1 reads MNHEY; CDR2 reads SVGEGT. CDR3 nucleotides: TGTGCCAGCAGTTTCTCGGACACCCTTATCGAGCAGTACTTC. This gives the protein CASSFSDTLIEQYF.

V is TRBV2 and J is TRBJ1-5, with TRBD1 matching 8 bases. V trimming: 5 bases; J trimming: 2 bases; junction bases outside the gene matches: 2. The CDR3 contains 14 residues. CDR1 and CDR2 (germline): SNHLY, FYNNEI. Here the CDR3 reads CASSWTGRNQPQHF. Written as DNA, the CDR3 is TGTGCCAGCAGTTGGACAGGGCGCAATCAGCCCCAGCATTTT.

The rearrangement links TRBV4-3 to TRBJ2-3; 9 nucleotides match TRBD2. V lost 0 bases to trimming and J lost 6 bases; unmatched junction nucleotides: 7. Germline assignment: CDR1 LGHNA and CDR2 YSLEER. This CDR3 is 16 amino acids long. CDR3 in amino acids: CASSQDRAGGVDTQYF. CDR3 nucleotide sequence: TGCGCCAGCAGCCAAGATAGAGCGGGGGGAGTGGATACGCAGTATTTT.

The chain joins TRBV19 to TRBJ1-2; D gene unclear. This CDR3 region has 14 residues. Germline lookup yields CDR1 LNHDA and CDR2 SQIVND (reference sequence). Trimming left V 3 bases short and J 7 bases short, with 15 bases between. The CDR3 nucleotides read TGTGCCAGTAGTATCTCCCCCGACACTGGTGGCTACACCTTC. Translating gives CASSISPDTGGYTF.

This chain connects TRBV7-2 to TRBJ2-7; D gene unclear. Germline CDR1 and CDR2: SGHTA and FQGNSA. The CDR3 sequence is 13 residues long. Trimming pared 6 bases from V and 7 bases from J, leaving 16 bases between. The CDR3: CASSGEWISEQYF. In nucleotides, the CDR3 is TGTGCCAGCAGTGGAGAGTGGATTTCGGAGCAGTACTTC.

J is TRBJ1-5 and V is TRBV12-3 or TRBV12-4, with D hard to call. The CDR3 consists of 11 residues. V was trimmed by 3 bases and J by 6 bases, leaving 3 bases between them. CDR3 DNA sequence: TGTGCCAGCAGTTTGAGTCAGCCCCAGCATTTT. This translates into CASSLSQPQHF.

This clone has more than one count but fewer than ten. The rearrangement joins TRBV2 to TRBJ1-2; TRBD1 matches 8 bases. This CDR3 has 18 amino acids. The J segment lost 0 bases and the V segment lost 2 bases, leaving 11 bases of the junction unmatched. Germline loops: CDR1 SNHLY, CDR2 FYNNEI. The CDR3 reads CASSEYQDRDYSNYGYTF. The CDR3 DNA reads TGTGCCAGCAGTGAATATCAGGACAGGGACTACTCTAACTATGGCTACACCTTC.

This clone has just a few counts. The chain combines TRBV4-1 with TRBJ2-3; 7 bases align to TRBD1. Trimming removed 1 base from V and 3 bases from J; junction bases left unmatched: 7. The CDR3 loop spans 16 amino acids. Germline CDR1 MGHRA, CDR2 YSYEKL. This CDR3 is CASSQGRGLRTDTQYF. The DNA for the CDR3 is TGCGCCAGCAGCCAAGGCAGGGGGTTAAGAACAGATACGCAGTATTTT.

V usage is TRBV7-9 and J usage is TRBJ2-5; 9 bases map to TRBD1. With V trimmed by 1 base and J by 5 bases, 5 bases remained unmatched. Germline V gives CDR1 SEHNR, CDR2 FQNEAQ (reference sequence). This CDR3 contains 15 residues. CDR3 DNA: TGTGCCAGCAGCTTAGGGAGGACAGGGGTGGAGACCCAGTACTTC. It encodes CASSLGRTGVETQYF.

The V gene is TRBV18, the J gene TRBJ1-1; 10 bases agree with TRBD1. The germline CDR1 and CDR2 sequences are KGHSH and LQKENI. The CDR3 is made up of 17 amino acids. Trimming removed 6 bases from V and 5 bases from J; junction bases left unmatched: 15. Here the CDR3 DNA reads TGTGCCAGCTCTCTGGCGTTACGGGACAGGGGTAAGACTGAAGCTTTCTTT. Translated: CASSLALRDRGKTEAFF.

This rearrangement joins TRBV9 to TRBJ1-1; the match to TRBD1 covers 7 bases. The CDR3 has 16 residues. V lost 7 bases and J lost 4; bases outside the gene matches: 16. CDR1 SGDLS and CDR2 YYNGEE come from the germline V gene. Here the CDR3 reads CASSTSTGRSGTEAFF. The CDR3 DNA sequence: TGTGCCAGCTCAACATCGACAGGGAGGTCGGGCACTGAAGCTTTCTTT.

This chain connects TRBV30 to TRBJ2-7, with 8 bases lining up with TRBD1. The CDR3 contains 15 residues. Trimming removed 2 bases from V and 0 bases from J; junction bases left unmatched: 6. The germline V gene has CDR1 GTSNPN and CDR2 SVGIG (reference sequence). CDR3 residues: CAWSSDRGPSYEQYF. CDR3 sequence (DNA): TGTGCCTGGAGTAGCGACAGGGGACCCTCCTACGAGCAGTACTTC.

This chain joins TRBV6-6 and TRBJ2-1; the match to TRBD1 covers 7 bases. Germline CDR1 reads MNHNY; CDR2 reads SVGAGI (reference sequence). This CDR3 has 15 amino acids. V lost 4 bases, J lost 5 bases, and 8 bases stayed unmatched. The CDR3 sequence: CASSSPTGLDNEQFF. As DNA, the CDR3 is TGTGCCAGCAGTTCCCCGACAGGGTTGGACAATGAGCAGTTCTTC.

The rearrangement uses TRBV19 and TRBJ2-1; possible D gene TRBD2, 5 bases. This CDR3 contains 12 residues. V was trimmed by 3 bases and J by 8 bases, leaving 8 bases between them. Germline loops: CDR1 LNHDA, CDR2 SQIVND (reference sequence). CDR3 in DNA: TGTGCCAGTAGTATCGAGGGCGATGAGCAGTTCTTC. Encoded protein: CASSIEGDEQFF.

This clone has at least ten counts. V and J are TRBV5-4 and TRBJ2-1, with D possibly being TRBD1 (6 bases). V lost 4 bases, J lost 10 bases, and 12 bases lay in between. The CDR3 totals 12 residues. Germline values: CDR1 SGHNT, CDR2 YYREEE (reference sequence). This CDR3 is CASSDPTGEQFF. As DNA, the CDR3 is TGTGCCAGCAGCGACCCTACAGGGGAGCAGTTCTTC.

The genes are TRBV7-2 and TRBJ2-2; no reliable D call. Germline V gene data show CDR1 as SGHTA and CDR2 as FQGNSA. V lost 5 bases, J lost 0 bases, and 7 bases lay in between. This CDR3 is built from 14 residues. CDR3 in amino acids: CASSVRTNTGELFF. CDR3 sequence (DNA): TGTGCCAGCAGCGTCAGGACGAACACCGGGGAGCTGTTTTTT.

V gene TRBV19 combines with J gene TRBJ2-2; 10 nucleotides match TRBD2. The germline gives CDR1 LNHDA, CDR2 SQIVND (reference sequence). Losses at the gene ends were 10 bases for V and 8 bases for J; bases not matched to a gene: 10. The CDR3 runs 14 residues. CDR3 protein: CATKETSGWGELFF. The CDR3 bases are TGTGCCACGAAGGAGACTAGCGGGTGGGGGGAGCTGTTTTTT. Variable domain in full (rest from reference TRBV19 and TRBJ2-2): DGGITQSPKYLFRKEGQNVTLSCEQNLNHDAMYWYRQDPGQGLRLIYYSQIVNDFQKGDIAEGYSVSREKKESFPLTVTSAQKNPTAFYLCATKETSGWGELFFGEGSRLTVL.

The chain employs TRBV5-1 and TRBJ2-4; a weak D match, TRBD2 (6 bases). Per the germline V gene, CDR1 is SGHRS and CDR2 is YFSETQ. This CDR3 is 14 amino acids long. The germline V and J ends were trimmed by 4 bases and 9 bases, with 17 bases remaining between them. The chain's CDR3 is CASSPGTVGGIQYF. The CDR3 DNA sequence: TGCGCCAGCAGCCCAGGGACCGTGGGAGGCATTCAGTACTTC.

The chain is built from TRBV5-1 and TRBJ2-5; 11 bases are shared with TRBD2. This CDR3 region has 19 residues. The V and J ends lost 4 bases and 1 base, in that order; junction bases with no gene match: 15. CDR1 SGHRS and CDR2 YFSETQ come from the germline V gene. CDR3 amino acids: CASSGLAGGTQTLQETQYF. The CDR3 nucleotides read TGCGCCAGCAGCGGCCTAGCGGGGGGCACCCAAACCCTCCAAGAGACCCAGTACTTC.